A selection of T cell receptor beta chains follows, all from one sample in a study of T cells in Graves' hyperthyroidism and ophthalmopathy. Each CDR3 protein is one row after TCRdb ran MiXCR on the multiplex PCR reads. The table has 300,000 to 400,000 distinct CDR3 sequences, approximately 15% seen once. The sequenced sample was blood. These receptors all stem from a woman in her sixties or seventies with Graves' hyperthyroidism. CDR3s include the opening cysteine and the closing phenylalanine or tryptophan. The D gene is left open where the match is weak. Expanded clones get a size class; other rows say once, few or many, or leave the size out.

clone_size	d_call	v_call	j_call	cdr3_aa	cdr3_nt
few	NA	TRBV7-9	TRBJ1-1	CASSLARNTEAFF	TGTGCCAGCAGCCTCGCCAGGAACACTGAAGCTTTCTTT
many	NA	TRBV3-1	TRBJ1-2	CASSQDQRRYTF	TGTGCCAGCAGCCAAGATCAACGGCGCTACACCTTC
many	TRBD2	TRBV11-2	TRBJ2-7	CASSLKPLAGVYEQYF	TGTGCCAGCAGCTTAAAGCCACTAGCGGGAGTCTACGAGCAGTACTTC
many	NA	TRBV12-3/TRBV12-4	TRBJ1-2	CASSRQEDYGYTF	TGTGCCAGCAGTCGACAGGAGGACTATGGCTACACCTTC
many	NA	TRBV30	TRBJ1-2	CAWSRGGRYGYTF	TGTGCCTGGAGTCGCGGGGGGAGATATGGCTACACCTTC
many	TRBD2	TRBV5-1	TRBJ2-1	CASSQGLAGSSYNEQFF	TGCGCCAGCAGCCAGGGACTAGCGGGGAGCTCCTACAATGAGCAGTTCTTC
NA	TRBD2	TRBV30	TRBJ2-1	CAWIPGRGEQFF	TGTGCCTGGATTCCCGGGAGGGGTGAGCAGTTCTTC
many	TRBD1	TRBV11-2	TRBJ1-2	CASSFQGGEGYGYTF	TGTGCCAGCAGCTTCCAGGGGGGAGAGGGCTATGGCTACACCTTC
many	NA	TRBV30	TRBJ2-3	CAWNGDNTDTQYF	TGTGCCTGGAATGGGGATAACACAGATACGCAGTATTTT
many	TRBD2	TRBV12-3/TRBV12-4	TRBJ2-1	CATAGRTSGRANEQFF	TGTGCCACCGCTGGAAGGACTAGCGGGAGGGCCAATGAGCAGTTCTTC
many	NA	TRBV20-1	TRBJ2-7	CSASRDASDEQYF	TGCAGTGCCAGCCGGGACGCGAGTGACGAGCAGTACTTC
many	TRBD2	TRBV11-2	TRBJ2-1	CASSLTSGTSRNEQFF	TGTGCCAGCAGCTTGACTAGCGGGACTAGTAGGAATGAGCAGTTCTTC
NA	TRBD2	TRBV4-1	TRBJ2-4	CASSQVGPAGGNIQYF	TGCGCCAGCAGCCAAGTAGGCCCAGCGGGAGGAAACATTCAGTACTTC
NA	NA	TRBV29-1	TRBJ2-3	CSVGGSSTDTQYF	TGCAGCGTTGGGGGATCTAGCACAGATACGCAGTATTTT
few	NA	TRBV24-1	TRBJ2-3	CATSDPPGTRGTDTQYF	TGTGCCACCAGTGATCCTCCCGGCACTCGCGGCACAGATACGCAGTATTTT
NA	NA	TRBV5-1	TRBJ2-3	CASSVGESSTDTQYF	TGCGCCAGCAGCGTAGGGGAGTCCAGCACAGATACGCAGTATTTT
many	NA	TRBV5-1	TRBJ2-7	CASSFEGPYEQYF	TGCGCCAGCAGCTTTGAGGGTCCGTACGAGCAGTACTTC
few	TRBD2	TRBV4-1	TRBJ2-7	CASSQVRGSIYEQYF	TGCGCCAGCAGCCAAGTTCGCGGGAGTATCTACGAGCAGTACTTC
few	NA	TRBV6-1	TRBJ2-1	CASSTVREQFF	TGTGCCAGCAGTACTGTTCGGGAGCAGTTCTTC
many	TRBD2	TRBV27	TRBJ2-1	CASSLGRLLAGPYNEQFF	TGTGCCAGCAGCTTAGGGAGACTGTTAGCGGGTCCCTACAATGAGCAGTTCTTC
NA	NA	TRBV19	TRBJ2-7	CASRRLRDEQYF	TGTGCCAGCAGGAGGCTGCGGGACGAGCAGTACTTC
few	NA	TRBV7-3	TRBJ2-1	CASSVNYNEQFF	TGTGCCAGCAGCGTTAACTACAATGAGCAGTTCTTC
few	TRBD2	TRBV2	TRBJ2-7	CASKSGAGDPYEQYF	TGTGCCAGCAAATCAGGAGCGGGAGACCCCTACGAGCAGTACTTC
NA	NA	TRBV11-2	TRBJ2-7	CASSQDRGTAYEQYF	TGTGCCAGCAGCCAAGATCGAGGCACTGCCTACGAGCAGTACTTC
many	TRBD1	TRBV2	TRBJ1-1	CASSLTQGETEAFF	TGTGCCAGCAGTCTAACTCAGGGGGAGACTGAAGCTTTCTTT
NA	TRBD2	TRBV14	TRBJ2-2	CASSSVGLAGTGNTGELFF	TGTGCCAGCAGCTCAGTAGGACTAGCGGGAACAGGGAACACCGGGGAGCTGTTTTTT
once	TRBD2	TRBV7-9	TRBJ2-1	CASSLGAGTSGYNEQFF	TGTGCCAGCAGCTTGGGAGCCGGGACTAGCGGATACAATGAGCAGTTCTTC
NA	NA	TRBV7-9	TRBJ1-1	CASSLRPVGQKYTEAFF	TGTGCCAGCAGCTTACGGCCGGTTGGCCAGAAATACACTGAAGCTTTCTTT
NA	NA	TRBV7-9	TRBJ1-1	CASSSTGGNAEAFF	TGTGCCAGCAGCTCAACCGGGGGAAACGCTGAAGCTTTCTTT
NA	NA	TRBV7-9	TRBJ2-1	CASSLAGRLSYNEQFF	TGTGCCAGCAGCTTAGCCGGGAGACTCTCCTACAATGAGCAGTTCTTC
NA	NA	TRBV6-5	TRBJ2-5	CASSYGPGRQETQYF	TGTGCCAGCAGTTACGGCCCAGGGCGGCAAGAGACCCAGTACTTC
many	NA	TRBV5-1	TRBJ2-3	CASSLALGTDTQYF	TGCGCCAGCAGCTTGGCGTTAGGGACAGATACGCAGTATTTT
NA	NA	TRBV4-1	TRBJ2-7	CASSQATPWGSYEQYF	TGCGCCAGCAGCCAAGCGACTCCCTGGGGGTCCTACGAGCAGTACTTC
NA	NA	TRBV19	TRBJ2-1	CASSITYNEQFF	TGTGCCAGTAGTATAACCTACAATGAGCAGTTCTTC
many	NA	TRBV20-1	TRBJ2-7	CSARRLAYSYEQYF	TGCAGTGCTAGAAGGCTAGCGTATTCCTACGAGCAGTACTTC
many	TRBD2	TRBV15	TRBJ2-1	CATDVSTSGRSYNEQFF	TGTGCCACCGATGTCTCGACTAGCGGGAGATCCTACAATGAGCAGTTCTTC
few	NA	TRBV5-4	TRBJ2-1	CASSFDTSPHNEQFF	TGTGCCAGCAGCTTCGATACTAGCCCCCACAATGAGCAGTTCTTC
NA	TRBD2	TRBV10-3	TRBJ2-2	CAIRTSGSWGELFF	TGTGCCATCCGGACTAGCGGGAGTTGGGGGGAGCTGTTTTTT
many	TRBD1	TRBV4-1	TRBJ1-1	CASSQADRGDEAFF	TGCGCCAGCAGCCAGGCTGACAGGGGTGATGAAGCTTTCTTT
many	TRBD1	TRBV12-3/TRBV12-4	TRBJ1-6	CASSLGTGGGPYNSPLHF	TGTGCCAGCAGTTTAGGGACAGGGGGCGGACCCTATAATTCACCCCTCCACTTT
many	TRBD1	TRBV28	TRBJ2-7	CASSSTGLGHEQYF	TGTGCCAGCAGTTCGACAGGGCTGGGCCACGAGCAGTACTTC
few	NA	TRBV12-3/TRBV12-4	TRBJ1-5	CASSLGRRESSNQPQHF	TGTGCCAGCAGTTTAGGCCGCAGGGAATCAAGCAATCAGCCCCAGCATTTT
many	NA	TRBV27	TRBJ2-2	CASSLSIVVSAGELFF	TGTGCCAGCAGTTTATCGATTGTGGTTTCCGCCGGGGAGCTGTTTTTT
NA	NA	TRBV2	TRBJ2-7	CATQGTGEQYF	TGTGCCACCCAGGGGACGGGCGAGCAGTACTTC
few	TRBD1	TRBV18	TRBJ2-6	CASSLQGTRANVLTF	TGTGCCAGCTCACTACAGGGGACGAGGGCCAACGTCCTGACTTTC
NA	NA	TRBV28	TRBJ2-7	CASSIVRSYEQYF	TGTGCCAGCAGCATCGTGAGGTCCTACGAGCAGTACTTC
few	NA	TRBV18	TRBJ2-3	CASSQMDSTDTQYF	TGTGCCAGCTCACAAATGGACTCCACAGATACGCAGTATTTT
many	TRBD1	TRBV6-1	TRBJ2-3	CASSDFAGTGGSDTQYF	TGTGCCAGCAGTGATTTTGCGGGGACAGGGGGCTCAGATACGCAGTATTTT
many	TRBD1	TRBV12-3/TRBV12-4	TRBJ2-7	CASRETTGGYNEQYF	TGTGCCAGCAGGGAAACGACAGGGGGCTACAACGAGCAGTACTTC
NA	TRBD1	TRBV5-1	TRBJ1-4	CASSRSTGATTTNEKLFF	TGCGCCAGCAGCCGATCAACAGGGGCAACGACAACTAATGAAAAACTGTTTTTT